The clone carrying this T cell receptor (beta chain) has a count of ten or more. Its antigen is still unknown. TCRdb reprocessed the 5' RACE reads with MiXCR, giving one entry per CDR3 protein. The sample shows tens of thousands of distinct CDR3 sequences, about 11% of them seen only once. The CDR3 runs to 15 residues. The ends were cut back, 3 bases at V and 4 bases at J, with 13 bases in the middle. Germline V gene lookup returns CDR1 SGDLS and CDR2 YYNGEE. This sample is drawn from a study of CD8 T cells in ankylosing spondylitis. Points from the study as a whole: Typical of ankylosing spondylitis blood, it appeared, was a TCR beta motif of under 10 highly homologous variants. Within matched ankylosing spondylitis synovial fluid, disease-linked clones were reportedly significantly enriched. Some motif variants were previously reported in reactive arthritis synovial fluid and blood. CD8+ by phenotype, disease-linked clones were relatively rare in peripheral blood.

V and J are TRBV9 and TRBJ2-2; D possibly corresponds to TRBD1 (5 bases). The sequenced sample consisted of blood, either unsorted or a sorted T cell fraction (not recorded which). The TCR sequence derives from a male donor with ankylosing spondylitis or in good health (not recorded which). The DNA of the CDR3 is TGTGCCAGCAGCGCACTTCACAGGAGCACCGGGGAGCTGTTTTTT. Its protein is CASSALHRSTGELFF.